This paragraph reports one T cell receptor beta chain. Antigen specificity is unknown. The sample belongs to a study of STAT5B mutations in CD4+ large granular lymphocyte leukemia. Regarding the study as a whole: Roughly 27% of private leukemic clonotypes occurred rarely in other patients' non-leukemic repertoires. Patient CD4-sorted repertoires stayed more clonal than healthy ones after leukemic-clone removal.

CDR3 size: 12 residues. The germline V gene has CDR1 MNHEY and CDR2 SMNVEV (reference sequence). V gave up 4 bases and J gave up 10 bases, with 13 bases separating them. TCRdb's table, derived via immunoSEQ multiplex PCR, lists solely in-frame clones and lacks some. The sample includes around 24,000 clones, 60% to 80% seen only once; the top ten take 0.65%. The gene calls are TRBV27 and TRBJ1-1; D ambiguous. The sequenced sample was CD4+ T cells from blood buffy coats. The TCR comes from a human donor in good health. The CDR3 DNA reads TGTGCCAGCAGTTCAACCCCCCCCGGAGCTTTCTTT. It yields the protein CASSSTPPGAFF.